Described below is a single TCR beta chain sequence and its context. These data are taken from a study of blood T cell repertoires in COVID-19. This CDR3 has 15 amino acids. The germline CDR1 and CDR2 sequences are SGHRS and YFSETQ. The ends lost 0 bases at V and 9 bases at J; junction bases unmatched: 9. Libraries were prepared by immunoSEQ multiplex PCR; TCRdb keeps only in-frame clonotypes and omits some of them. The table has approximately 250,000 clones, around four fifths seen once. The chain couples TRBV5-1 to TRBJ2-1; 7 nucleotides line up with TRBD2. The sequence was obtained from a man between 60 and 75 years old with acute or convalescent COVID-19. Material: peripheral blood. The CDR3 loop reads CASSLGVQRGIEQFF. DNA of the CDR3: TGCGCCAGCAGCTTGGGGGTTCAGCGGGGTATTGAGCAGTTCTTC.